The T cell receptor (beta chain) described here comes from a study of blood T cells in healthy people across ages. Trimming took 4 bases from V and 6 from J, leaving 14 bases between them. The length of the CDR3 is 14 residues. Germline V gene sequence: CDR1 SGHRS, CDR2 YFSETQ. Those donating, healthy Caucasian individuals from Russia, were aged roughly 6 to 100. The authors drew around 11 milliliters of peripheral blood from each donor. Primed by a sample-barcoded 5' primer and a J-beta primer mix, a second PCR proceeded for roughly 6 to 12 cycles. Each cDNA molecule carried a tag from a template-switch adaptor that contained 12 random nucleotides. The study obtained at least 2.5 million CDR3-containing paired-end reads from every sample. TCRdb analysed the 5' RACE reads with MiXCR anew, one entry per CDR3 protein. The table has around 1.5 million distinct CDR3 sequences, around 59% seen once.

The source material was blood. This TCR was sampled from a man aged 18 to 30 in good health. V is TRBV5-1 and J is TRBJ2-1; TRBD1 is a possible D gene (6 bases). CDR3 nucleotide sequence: TGCGCCAGCAGCACCGGGGACATCCTCAATGAGCAGTTCTTC. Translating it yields CASSTGDILNEQFF.